The 7 T cell receptor beta chains given below trace back to one sample, sequenced in a study of blood T cell repertoires in COVID-19. The protocol was immunoSEQ multiplex PCR, while the TCRdb copy is restricted to in-frame clones and leaves out a portion. The data show hundreds of thousands of clones, with roughly nine tenths seen just once and 2% to 2.5% held by the top ten. The source material was peripheral blood. These TCRs come from a woman in her forties or fifties with acute or convalescent COVID-19.

V usage is TRBV3-1 (or the pseudogene TRBV3-2) and J usage is TRBJ1-5; D gene ambiguous. V shed 1 base and J shed 3 bases, with 7 bases lying between them. There are 14 residues in the CDR3. Looked up from germline, CDR1 is LGHDT and CDR2 is YNNKEL (reference sequence). CDR3 protein: CASSQGGPNQPQHF. CDR3 nucleotide sequence: TGTGCCAGCAGCCAAGGAGGTCCCAATCAGCCCCAGCATTTT.

The chain uses TRBV19 and TRBJ1-3, with TRBD1 as a possible D gene (6 bases). V was pared by 6 bases and J by 0 bases, with 12 bases between. CDR3 length: 15 residues. Germline V gene data show CDR1 as LNHDA and CDR2 as SQIVND (reference sequence). In nucleotides, the CDR3 is TGTGCCAGTAGCCTTACAGGGACCTCTGGAAACACCATATATTTT. Its translation is CASSLTGTSGNTIYF.

The J gene is TRBJ2-7, the V gene TRBV19; 7 bases match TRBD2. Germline V CDR1 and CDR2: LNHDA, SQIVND (reference sequence). The CDR3 has 12 amino acids. J lost 6 bases, V lost 3 bases, and 2 bases had no gene match. The chain's CDR3 is CASSMASGEQYF. The CDR3 bases are TGTGCCAGTAGTATGGCTAGCGGCGAGCAGTACTTC.

The V gene is TRBV14, the J gene TRBJ1-1; no clear D gene. Germline-derived CDR1 and CDR2 are SGHDN and FVKESK. Trimming removed 3 bases from V and 3 bases from J, with 8 bases in between. This CDR3 has 13 amino acids. Written as DNA, the CDR3 is TGTGCCAGCAGCCAGGAGAGATACACTGAAGCTTTCTTT. It codes for CASSQERYTEAFF.

The CDR3 sequence is CATSVGIGTSGYICGGVSTDTQYF. The CDR3 DNA reads TGTGCCACCAGTGTGGGGATCGGGACTAGCGGGTATATTTGTGGGGGTGTCAGCACAGATACGCAGTATTTT. V and J are TRBV24-1 and TRBJ2-3, with 12 bases fitting TRBD2. After removal of 5 bases from V and 0 bases from J, the junction contained 26 bases not matched to a gene. This CDR3 is built from 24 residues. Germline CDR1 reads KGHDR; CDR2 reads SFDVKD.

The chain carries TRBV6-2 or TRBV6-3 and TRBJ2-1; D is perhaps TRBD1 (6 bases). The germline CDR1 and CDR2 sequences are MNHEY and SVGEGT. This CDR3 is built from 14 residues. Trimming took 4 bases from V and 5 from J, leaving 12 bases between them. DNA for the CDR3: TGTGCCAGCAGTTGGTCCGGGACAAACAATGAGCAGTTCTTC. Translating gives CASSWSGTNNEQFF.

The chain has TRBV11-2 and TRBJ2-5, with D possibly being TRBD2 (5 bases). V lost 7 bases and J lost 2, with 23 bases in between. The CDR3 is 17 amino acids. Germline loops: CDR1 SGHAT, CDR2 FQNNGV. CDR3 sequence: CASMVGRWGEKQETQYF. DNA for the CDR3: TGTGCCAGCATGGTCGGTCGGTGGGGAGAAAAACAAGAGACCCAGTACTTC.